This T cell receptor (beta chain) comes out of a study of T cell repertoires and HLA-DP antigens. Across the whole study: Sorted CD137+CD4+ samples averaged about 220 ng DNA; pre-culture CD4+ samples, approximately 1,200 ng. Points from the study as a whole: Sorted CD137+ clonality was approximately 0.38 for both alloantigens, versus around 0.04 pre-culture. No separate analysis of naive versus memory CD4+ cells was done. Total CD4+ responders were stimulated by HeLa antigen-presenting cells.

CDR3 length: 15 residues. Per the germline V gene, CDR1 is ENHRY and CDR2 is SYGVKD. V was clipped by 6 bases and J by 1 base, with 13 bases between them. Clones were read by immunoSEQ multiplex PCR, and TCRdb kept only the in-frame ones, dropping some. The sample has 85,000 to 90,000 clones, approximately 86% seen once. On this clone itself: Its specificity is unknown.

The chain employs TRBV10-3 and TRBJ1-5, with a weak D call TRBD1 (5 bases). Source material: CD4+ T cells from PBMCs. The TCR comes from a man aged 50-60 years in good health and CMV-seronegative. The CDR3 coding sequence is TGTGCCATCAGAGGGGACCGGGCAAGCAATCAGCCCCAGCATTTT. Protein sequence: CAIRGDRASNQPQHF.